The T cell receptor (beta chain) described here comes from a study of shared clonotypes between healthy human individuals. The protocol was immunoSEQ multiplex PCR, while the TCRdb copy is restricted to in-frame clones and leaves out a portion. Of roughly 1 million clones listed, about 76% are singletons. For this clone: A clone one base away is much larger, so this may be a read error. Different DNA sequences within this sample yield the same CDR3.

The material sequenced was memory CD4+ T cells sorted from blood. The subset: CD45RA-negative fraction. The TCR originated in a man between 18 and 35 years old in good health.

The chain's CDR3 is CASSFTRNTEAFF. CDR3 sequence (DNA): TGTGCCAGCAGCTTTACAAGGAACACTGAAGCTTTCTTT. The chain recombines TRBV5-6 with TRBJ1-1, with no clear D. The CDR3 contains 13 residues. Trimming shortened V by 2 bases and J by 1 base, and 6 bases separated the two germline ends. CDR1 SGHDT and CDR2 YYEEEE come from the germline V gene.